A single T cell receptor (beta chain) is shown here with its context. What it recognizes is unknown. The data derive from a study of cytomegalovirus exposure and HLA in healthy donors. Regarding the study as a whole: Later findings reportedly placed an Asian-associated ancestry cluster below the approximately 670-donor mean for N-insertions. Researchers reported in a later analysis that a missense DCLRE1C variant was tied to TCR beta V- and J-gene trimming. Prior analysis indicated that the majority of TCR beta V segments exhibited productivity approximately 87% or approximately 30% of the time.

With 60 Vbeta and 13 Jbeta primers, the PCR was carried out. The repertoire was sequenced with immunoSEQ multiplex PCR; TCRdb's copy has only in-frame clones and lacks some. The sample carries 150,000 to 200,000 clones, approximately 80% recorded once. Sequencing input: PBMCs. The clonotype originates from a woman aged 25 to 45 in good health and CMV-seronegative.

CDR3: CASLVRGAFF. In DNA, the CDR3 is TGTGCCAGCCTCGTGCGGGGAGCTTTCTTT. The rearrangement uses TRBV2 and TRBJ1-1; D ambiguous. V was pared by 8 bases and J by 10 bases, with 11 bases between. CDR1 and CDR2 from the germline V gene are SNHLY and FYNNEI. CDR3 length: 10 amino acids.